The rows below give T cell receptor beta chains drawn from one sample of a study of beta chain features in type 1 diabetes. The data were produced by immunoSEQ multiplex PCR, yet TCRdb's version contains in-frame clones alone and is incomplete. The table lists 250,000 or so clones, approximately 13% of them singletons. The sequencing sample was made of naive CD4+ T cells from blood. The receptors were sampled from a man aged 30-40 years with type 1 diabetes. CDR3s include the opening cysteine and the closing phenylalanine or tryptophan. Fields, in order: clone size, V gene, J gene, D gene, CDR3 protein, CDR3 DNA. A D gene is named only where the DNA matches it firmly. Some rows mark clone size as missing; the rest say once, few, many or name a class of expanded clone.

few,TRBV18,TRBJ2-1,-,CASSPPGDSRNEQFF,TGTGCCAGCTCACCACCGGGAGATTCAAGGAATGAGCAGTTCTTC
few,TRBV2,TRBJ1-4,-,CASTFGAGGEKLFF,TGTGCCAGCACCTTTGGGGCAGGAGGGGAAAAACTGTTTTTT
-,TRBV28,TRBJ1-1,TRBD1,CASSTPDRRNTEAFF,TGTGCCAGCAGTACACCGGACAGGCGGAACACTGAAGCTTTCTTT
few,TRBV29-1,TRBJ2-7,TRBD1,CSAGEAGQVGDYEQYF,TGCAGCGCAGGAGAGGCGGGACAGGTTGGGGACTACGAGCAGTACTTC
-,TRBV5-4,TRBJ2-7,TRBD2,CASRLAGGSYEQYF,TGTGCCAGCAGACTAGCGGGAGGGTCCTACGAGCAGTACTTC
-,TRBV5-6,TRBJ2-5,-,CASSLALETQYF,TGTGCCAGCAGCTTGGCTCTTGAGACCCAGTACTTC
few,TRBV5-1,TRBJ2-1,TRBD2,CASTQTSSQLEQFF,TGCGCCAGCACCCAGACTAGCTCACAATTGGAGCAGTTCTTC
few,TRBV5-1,TRBJ1-2,-,CASSSLEGYTF,TGCGCCAGCAGCTCACTTGAGGGCTACACCTTC
-,TRBV6-1,TRBJ1-5,-,CASSEEGRARQPQHF,TGTGCCAGCAGTGAAGAAGGCAGGGCAAGGCAGCCCCAGCATTTT
few,TRBV5-4,TRBJ1-2,TRBD1,CASSLLDREEGGYTF,TGTGCCAGCAGCTTGCTTGACAGGGAGGAGGGTGGCTACACCTTC
-,TRBV5-1,TRBJ2-1,-,CASSHLGGGVYNEQFF,TGCGCCAGCAGCCATCTGGGCGGCGGGGTTTACAATGAGCAGTTCTTC
-,TRBV2,TRBJ2-7,-,CASSATVTYEQYF,TGTGCCAGCAGCGCGACAGTAACCTACGAGCAGTACTTC
few,TRBV27,TRBJ2-7,TRBD2,CASHPAGGRPTLEQYF,TGTGCCAGCCACCCTGCGGGGGGCCGGCCCACTCTCGAGCAGTACTTC
few,TRBV11-2,TRBJ1-2,TRBD1,CASSFPVGTGRTDYGYTF,TGTGCCAGCAGCTTTCCGGTCGGGACAGGGCGGACGGACTATGGCTACACCTTC
-,TRBV19,TRBJ2-3,-,CASSRTGTDTQYF,TGTGCCAGTAGTAGGACAGGCACAGATACGCAGTATTTT
-,TRBV7-9,TRBJ2-3,TRBD2,CASSLILAGGFTDTQYF,TGTGCCAGCAGCCTCATCCTAGCGGGGGGCTTCACAGATACGCAGTATTTT
few,TRBV4-2,TRBJ2-2,TRBD2,CASSQAASGRVPGELFF,TGTGCCAGCAGCCAAGCGGCTAGCGGGAGGGTGCCCGGGGAGCTGTTTTTT
few,TRBV5-1,TRBJ2-1,TRBD2,CASSPPGLAGRNEQFF,TGCGCCAGCAGCCCACCGGGACTAGCGGGGCGGAATGAGCAGTTCTTC
few,TRBV18,TRBJ2-3,TRBD2,CASSPLAGEDTQYF,TGTGCCAGCTCACCCCTAGCGGGGGAGGATACGCAGTATTTT
few,TRBV5-1,TRBJ1-1,TRBD1,CASSLTGGNTEAFF,TGCGCCAGCAGCTTGACAGGGGGGAACACTGAAGCTTTCTTT
-,TRBV15,TRBJ2-3,TRBD1,CATSRVTGALTDTQYF,TGTGCCACCAGCAGAGTCACAGGGGCCCTCACAGATACGCAGTATTTT